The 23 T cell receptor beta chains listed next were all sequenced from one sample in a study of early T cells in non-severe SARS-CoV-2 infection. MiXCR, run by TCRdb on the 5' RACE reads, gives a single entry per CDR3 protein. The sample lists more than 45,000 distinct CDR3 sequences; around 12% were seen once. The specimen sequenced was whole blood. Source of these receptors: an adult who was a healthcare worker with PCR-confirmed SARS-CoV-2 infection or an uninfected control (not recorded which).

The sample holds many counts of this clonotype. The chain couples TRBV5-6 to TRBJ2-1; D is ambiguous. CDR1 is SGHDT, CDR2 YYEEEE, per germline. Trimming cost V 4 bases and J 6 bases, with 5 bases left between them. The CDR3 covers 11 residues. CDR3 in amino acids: CASSLTNEQFF. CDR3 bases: TGTGCCAGCAGCCTCACCAATGAGCAGTTCTTC.

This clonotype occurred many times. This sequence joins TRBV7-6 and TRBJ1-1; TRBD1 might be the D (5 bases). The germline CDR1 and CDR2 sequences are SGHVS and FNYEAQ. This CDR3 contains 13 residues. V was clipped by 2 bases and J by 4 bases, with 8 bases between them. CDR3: CASSLMQGTEAFF. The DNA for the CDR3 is TGTGCCAGCAGCTTAATGCAGGGCACTGAAGCTTTCTTT.

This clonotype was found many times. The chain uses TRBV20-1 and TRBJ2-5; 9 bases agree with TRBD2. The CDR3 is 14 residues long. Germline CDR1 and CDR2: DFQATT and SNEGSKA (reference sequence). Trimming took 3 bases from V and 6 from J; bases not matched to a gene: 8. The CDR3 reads CSASYSSGEKTQYF. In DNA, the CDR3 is TGCAGTGCTAGCTACTCTAGCGGGGAAAAGACCCAGTACTTC.

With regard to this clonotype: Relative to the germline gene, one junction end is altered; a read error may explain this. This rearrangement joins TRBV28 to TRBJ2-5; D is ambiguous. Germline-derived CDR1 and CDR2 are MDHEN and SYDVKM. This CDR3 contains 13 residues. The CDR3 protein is CVSSPPSTETQYF. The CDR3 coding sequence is TGTGTCAGCAGTCCTCCGAGTACCGAGACCCAGTACTTC.

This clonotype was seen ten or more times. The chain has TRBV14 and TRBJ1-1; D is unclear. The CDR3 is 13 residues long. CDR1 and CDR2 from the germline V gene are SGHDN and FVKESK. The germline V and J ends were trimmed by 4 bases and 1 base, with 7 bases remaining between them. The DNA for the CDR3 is TGTGCCAGCAGCCTGCTAACGAACACTGAAGCTTTCTTT. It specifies CASSLLTNTEAFF.

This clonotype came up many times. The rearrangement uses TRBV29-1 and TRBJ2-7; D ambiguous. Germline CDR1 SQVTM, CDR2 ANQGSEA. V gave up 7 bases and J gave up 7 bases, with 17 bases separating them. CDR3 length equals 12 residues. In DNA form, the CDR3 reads TGCAGCGCCCGTCAGGCCTTCGAGGAGCAGTACTTC. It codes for CSARQAFEEQYF.

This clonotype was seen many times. CDR3 in amino acids: CASSPEQNQPQHF. The CDR3 coding sequence is TGTGCCAGCTCACCGGAACAGAATCAGCCCCAGCATTTT. V usage is TRBV18 and J usage is TRBJ1-5; D ambiguous. The length of the CDR3 is 13 residues. Looked up from germline, CDR1 is KGHSH and CDR2 is LQKENI. Trimming pared 3 bases from V and 4 bases from J, leaving 7 bases between. Full variable domain (rest looked up from reference TRBV18 and TRBJ1-5): NAGVMQNPRHLVRRRGQEARLRCSPMKGHSHVYWYRQLPEEGLKFMVYLQKENIIDESGMPKERFSAEFPKEGPSILRIQQVVRGDSAAYFCASSPEQNQPQHFGDGTRLSIL.

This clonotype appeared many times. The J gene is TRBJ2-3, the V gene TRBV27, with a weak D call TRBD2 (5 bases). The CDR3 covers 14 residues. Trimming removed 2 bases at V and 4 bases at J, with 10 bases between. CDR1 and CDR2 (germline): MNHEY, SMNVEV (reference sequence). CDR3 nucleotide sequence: TGTGCCAGCAGTTTAGGTCCCGGGGCAGATACGCAGTATTTT. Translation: CASSLGPGADTQYF.

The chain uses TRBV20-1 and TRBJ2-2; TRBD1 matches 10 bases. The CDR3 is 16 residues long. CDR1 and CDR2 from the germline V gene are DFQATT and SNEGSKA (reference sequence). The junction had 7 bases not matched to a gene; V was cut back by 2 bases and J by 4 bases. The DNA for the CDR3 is TGCAGTGCTAGACCAGACAGGGGGCTCCCCACCGGGGAGCTGTTTTTT. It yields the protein CSARPDRGLPTGELFF.

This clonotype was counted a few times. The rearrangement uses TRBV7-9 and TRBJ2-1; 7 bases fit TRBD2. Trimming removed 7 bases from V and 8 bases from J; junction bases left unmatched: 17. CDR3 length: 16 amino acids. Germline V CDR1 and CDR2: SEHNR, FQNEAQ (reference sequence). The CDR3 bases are TGTGCCAGCATCGACCGGGGCGGGAGCCAGTGGGATGAGCAGTTCTTC. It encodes CASIDRGGSQWDEQFF.

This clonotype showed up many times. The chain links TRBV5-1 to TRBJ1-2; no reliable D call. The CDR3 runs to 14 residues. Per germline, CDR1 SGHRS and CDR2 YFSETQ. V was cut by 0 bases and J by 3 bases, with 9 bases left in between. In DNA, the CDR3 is TGCGCCAGCAGCTTGGGAACCAGTTACTATGGCTACACCTTC. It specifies CASSLGTSYYGYTF. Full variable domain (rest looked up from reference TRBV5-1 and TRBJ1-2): KAGVTQTPRYLIKTRGQQVTLSCSPISGHRSVSWYQQTPGQGLQFLFEYFSETQRNKGNFPGRFSGRQFSNSRSEMNVSTLELGDSALYLCASSLGTSYYGYTFGSGTRLTVV.

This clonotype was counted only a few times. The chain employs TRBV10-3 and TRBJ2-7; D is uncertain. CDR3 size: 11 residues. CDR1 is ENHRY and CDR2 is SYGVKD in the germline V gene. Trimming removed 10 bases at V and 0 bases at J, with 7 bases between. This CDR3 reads CARSSSYEQYF. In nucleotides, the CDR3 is TGTGCCAGGTCGTCCTCCTACGAGCAGTACTTC.

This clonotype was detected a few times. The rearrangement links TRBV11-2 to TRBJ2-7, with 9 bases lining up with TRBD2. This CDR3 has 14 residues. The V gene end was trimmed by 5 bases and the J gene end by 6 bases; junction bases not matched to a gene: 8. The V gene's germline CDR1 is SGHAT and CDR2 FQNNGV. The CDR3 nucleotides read TGTGCCAGCAGCAGGTCCACTAGCGGGCTCGAGCAGTACTTC. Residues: CASSRSTSGLEQYF.

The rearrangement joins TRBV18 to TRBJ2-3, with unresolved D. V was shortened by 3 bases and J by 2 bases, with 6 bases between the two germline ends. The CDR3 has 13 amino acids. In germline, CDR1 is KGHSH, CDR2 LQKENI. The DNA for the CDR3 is TGTGCCAGCTCACCCCCGTCCACAGATACGCAGTATTTT. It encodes CASSPPSTDTQYF. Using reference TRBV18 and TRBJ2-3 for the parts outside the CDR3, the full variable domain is NAGVMQNPRHLVRRRGQEARLRCSPMKGHSHVYWYRQLPEEGLKFMVYLQKENIIDESGMPKERFSAEFPKEGPSILRIQQVVRGDSAAYFCASSPPSTDTQYFGPGTRLTVL.

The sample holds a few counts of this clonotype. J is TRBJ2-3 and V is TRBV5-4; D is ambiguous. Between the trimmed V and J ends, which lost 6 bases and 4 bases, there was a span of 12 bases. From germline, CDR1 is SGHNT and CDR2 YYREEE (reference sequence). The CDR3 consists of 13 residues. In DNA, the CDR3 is TGTGCCAGCATTCCAGGTGGAGCAGATACGCAGTATTTT. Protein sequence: CASIPGGADTQYF.

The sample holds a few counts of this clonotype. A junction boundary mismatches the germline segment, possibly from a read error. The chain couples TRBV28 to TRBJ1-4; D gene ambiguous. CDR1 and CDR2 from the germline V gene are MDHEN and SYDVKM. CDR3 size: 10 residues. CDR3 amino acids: CATSQEKLFF. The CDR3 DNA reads TGTGCCACCAGTCAGGAAAAACTGTTTTTT.

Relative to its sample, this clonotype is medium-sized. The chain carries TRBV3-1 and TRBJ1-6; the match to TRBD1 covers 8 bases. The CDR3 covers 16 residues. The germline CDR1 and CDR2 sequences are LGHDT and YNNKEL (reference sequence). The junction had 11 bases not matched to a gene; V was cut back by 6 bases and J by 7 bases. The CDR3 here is CASRYGTGHSNSPLHF. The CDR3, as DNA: TGTGCCAGCAGGTACGGGACAGGACACTCCAATTCACCCCTCCACTTT.

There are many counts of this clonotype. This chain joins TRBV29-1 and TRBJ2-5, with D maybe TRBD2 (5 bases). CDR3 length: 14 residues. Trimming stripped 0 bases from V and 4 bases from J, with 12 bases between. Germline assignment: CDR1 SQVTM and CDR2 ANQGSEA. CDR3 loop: CSVEDEGLIETQYF. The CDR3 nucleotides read TGCAGCGTTGAAGATGAGGGCCTGATAGAGACCCAGTACTTC.

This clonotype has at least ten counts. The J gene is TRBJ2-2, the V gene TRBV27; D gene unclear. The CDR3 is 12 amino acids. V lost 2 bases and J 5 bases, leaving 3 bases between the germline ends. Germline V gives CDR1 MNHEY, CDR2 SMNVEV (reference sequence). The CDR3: CASSLRTGELFF. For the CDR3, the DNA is TGTGCCAGCAGTTTAAGAACCGGGGAGCTGTTTTTT.

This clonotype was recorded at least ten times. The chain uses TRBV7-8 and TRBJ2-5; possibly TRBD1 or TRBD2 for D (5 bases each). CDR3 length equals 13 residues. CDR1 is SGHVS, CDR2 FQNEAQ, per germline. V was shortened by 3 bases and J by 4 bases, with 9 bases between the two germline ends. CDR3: CASSFPGRETQYF. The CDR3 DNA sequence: TGTGCCAGCAGCTTCCCGGGGCGAGAGACCCAGTACTTC. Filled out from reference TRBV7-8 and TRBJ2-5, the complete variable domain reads GAGVSQSPRYKVAKRGQDVALRCDPISGHVSLFWYQQALGQGPEFLTYFQNEAQLDKSGLPSDRFFAERPEGSVSTLKIQRTQQEDSAVYLCASSFPGRETQYFGPGTRLLVL.

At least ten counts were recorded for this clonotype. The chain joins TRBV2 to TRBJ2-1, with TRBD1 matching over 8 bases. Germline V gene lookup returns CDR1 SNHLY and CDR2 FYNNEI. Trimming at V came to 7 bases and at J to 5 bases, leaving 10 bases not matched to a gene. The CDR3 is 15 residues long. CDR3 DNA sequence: TGTGCCAGCACCCTCTTTGGACAGGGCCACAATGAGCAGTTCTTC. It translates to CASTLFGQGHNEQFF.

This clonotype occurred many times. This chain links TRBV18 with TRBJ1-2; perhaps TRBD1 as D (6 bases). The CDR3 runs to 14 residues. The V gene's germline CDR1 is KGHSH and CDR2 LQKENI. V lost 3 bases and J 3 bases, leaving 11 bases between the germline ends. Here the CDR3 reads CASSPTGLDYGYTF. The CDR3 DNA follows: TGTGCCAGCTCACCCACAGGGTTAGACTATGGCTACACCTTC. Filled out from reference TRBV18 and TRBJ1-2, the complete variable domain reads NAGVMQNPRHLVRRRGQEARLRCSPMKGHSHVYWYRQLPEEGLKFMVYLQKENIIDESGMPKERFSAEFPKEGPSILRIQQVVRGDSAAYFCASSPTGLDYGYTFGSGTRLTVV.

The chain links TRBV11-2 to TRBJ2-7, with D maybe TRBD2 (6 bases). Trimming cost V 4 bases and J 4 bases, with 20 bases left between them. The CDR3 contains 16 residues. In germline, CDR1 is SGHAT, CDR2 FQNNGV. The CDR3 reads CASSSWDSDRQYEQYF. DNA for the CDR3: TGTGCCAGCAGCTCCTGGGACTCGGACCGCCAGTACGAGCAGTACTTC.